This T cell receptor beta chain was recovered during a study of breast tumors, draining lymph nodes, adjacent tissues. Overall study results and limits: Tumor T cell lymph node origin was a supported hypothesis, not proven. Findings are consistent with lymph node origin and intratumoral expansion of most tumor T cells. Compared with basal-like, luminal-like tumors shared significantly more repertoire with nontumor tissue.

The lymph nodes were axillary draining lymph nodes from breast cancer patients. On this clonotype: Its specificity is not known.

TCRdb used MiXCR to reprocess the multiplex PCR reads, holding one entry per CDR3 protein. The sample lists over 150,000 distinct CDR3 sequences; roughly 30% were seen once. Germline CDR1 is LGHNA and CDR2 is YNFKEQ. The CDR3 loop spans 23 amino acids. V gave up 4 bases and J gave up 7 bases, with 38 bases separating them. Sequenced sample: axillary lymph node tissue. The V and J genes are TRBV4-2 and TRBJ1-6; TRBD1 is a possible D gene (5 bases). The receptor was isolated from a female donor with breast cancer. Some clones in this sample may be carry-over from other donors' samples. This chain's CDR3 is CASSPGDPVDYNEQAGYNSPLHF. In DNA form, the CDR3 reads TGTGCCAGCAGCCCGGGGGACCCGGTGGACTACAATGAGCAGGCAGGGTACAATTCACCCCTCCACTTT.